Below, one T cell receptor beta chain is given with its context. Its target is not known. The data stem from a study of post-analysis software for immune sequencing data. Study findings and constraints: Roughly five TRBV segments were more frequent in patients than controls; TRBV5-6, TRBV5-1 and TRBV20-1 belonged to this group. Significantly decreased normalized Chao1 diversity was recorded for multiple sclerosis patients relative to controls.

Tagging with unique molecular identifiers was a feature of the TCR beta cDNA libraries. TCRdb called the PCR reads again in MiXCR, with one record for every CDR3 protein. The sample holds 150,000 or so distinct CDR3 sequences, roughly 40% seen once. Trimming removed 5 bases from V and 7 bases from J; junction bases left unmatched: 8. CDR3 length: 15 amino acids. The germline CDR1 and CDR2 sequences are MNHEY and SVGEGT. Sequenced here: blood, sampled after autologous hematopoietic stem cell transplantation. This TCR came from a girl aged 5 to 17 with multiple sclerosis. The chain is built from TRBV6-2 or TRBV6-3 and TRBJ1-4, with TRBD1 matching 9 bases. The CDR3 coding sequence is TGTGCCAGCAGTCCCGGACAGGGGAGGGGTGAAAAACTGTTTTTT. Translation: CASSPGQGRGEKLFF.